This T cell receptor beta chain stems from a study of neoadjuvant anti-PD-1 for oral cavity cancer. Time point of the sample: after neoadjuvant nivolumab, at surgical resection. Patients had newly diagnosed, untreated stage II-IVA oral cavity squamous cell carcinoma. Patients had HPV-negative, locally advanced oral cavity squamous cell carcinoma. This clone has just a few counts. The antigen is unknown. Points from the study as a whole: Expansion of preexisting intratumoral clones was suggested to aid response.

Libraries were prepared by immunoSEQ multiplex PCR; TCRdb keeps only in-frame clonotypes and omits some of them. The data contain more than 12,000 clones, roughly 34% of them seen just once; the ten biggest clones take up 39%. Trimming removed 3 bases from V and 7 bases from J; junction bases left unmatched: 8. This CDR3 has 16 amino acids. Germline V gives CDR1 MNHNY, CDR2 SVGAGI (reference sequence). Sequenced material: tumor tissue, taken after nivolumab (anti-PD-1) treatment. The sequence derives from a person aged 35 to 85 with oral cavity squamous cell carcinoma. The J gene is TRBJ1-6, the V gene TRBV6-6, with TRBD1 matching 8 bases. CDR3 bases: TGTGCCAGCAGTTATTACCCGGGACAGGCCAATTCACCCCTCCACTTT. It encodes CASSYYPGQANSPLHF.